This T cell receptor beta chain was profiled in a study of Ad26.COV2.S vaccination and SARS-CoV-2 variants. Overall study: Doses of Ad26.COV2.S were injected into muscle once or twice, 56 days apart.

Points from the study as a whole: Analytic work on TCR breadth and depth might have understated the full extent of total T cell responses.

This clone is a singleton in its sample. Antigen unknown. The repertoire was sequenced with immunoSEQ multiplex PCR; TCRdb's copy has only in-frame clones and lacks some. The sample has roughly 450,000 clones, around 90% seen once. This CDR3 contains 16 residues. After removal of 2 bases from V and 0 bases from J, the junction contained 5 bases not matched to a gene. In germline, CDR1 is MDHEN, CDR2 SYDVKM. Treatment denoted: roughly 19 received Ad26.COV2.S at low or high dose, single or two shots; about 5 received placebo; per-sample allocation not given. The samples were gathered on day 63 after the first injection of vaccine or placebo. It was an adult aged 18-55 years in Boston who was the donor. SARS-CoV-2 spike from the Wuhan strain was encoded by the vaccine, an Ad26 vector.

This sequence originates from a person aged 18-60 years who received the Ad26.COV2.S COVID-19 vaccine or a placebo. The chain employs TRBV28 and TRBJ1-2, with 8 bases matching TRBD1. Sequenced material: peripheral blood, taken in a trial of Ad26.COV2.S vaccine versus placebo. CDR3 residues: CASSLAQGVPNYGYTF. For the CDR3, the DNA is TGTGCCAGCAGTTTAGCACAGGGGGTGCCTAACTATGGCTACACCTTC.